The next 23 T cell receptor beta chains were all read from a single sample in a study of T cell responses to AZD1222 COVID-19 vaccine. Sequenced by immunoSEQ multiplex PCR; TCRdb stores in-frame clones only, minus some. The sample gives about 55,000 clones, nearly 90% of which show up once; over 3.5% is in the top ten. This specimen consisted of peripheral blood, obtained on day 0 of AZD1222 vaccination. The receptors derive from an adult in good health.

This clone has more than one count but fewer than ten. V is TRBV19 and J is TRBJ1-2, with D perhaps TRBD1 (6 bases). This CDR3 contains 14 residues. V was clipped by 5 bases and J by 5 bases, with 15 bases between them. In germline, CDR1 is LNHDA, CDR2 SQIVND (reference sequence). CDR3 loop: CASSPRQEGYGYTF. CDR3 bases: TGTGCCAGTAGTCCCCGACAGGAGGGGTATGGCTACACCTTC.

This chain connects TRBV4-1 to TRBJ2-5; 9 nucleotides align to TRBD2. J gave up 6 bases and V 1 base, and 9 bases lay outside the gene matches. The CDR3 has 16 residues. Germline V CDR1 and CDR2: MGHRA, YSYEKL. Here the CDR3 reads CASSQVLASGEKTQYF. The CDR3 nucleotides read TGCGCCAGCAGCCAAGTTCTAGCTAGCGGGGAAAAGACCCAGTACTTC.

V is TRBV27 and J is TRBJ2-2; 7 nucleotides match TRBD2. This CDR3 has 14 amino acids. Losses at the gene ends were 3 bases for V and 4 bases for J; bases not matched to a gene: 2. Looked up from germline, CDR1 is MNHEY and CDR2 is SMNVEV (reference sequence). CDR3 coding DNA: TGTGCCAGCAGTTTGGTAGCGGGCACCGGGGAGCTGTTTTTT. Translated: CASSLVAGTGELFF.

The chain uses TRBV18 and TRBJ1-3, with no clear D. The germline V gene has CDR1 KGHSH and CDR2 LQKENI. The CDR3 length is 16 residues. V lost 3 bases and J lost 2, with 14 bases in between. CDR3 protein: CASSPSSLSAGNTIYF. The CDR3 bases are TGTGCCAGCTCACCCAGCTCTCTAAGCGCTGGAAACACCATATATTTT.

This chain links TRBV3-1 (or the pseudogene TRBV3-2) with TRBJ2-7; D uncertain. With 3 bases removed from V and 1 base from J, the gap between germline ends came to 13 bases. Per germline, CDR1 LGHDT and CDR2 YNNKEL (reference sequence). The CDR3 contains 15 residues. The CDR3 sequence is CASSQSWQESYEQYF. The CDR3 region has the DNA TGTGCCAGCAGCCAGAGTTGGCAGGAGTCCTACGAGCAGTACTTC.

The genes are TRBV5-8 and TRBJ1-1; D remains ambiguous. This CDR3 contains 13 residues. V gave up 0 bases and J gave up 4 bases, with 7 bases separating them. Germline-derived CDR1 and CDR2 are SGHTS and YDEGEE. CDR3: CASSLVVFTEAFF. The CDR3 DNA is TGTGCCAGCAGCTTGGTAGTGTTCACTGAAGCTTTCTTT.

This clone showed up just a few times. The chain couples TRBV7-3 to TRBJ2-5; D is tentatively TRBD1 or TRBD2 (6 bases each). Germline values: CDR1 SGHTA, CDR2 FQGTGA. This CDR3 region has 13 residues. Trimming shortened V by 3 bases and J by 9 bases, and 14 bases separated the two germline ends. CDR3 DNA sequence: TGTGCCAGCAGCTTTTCCAACAGGGAGGCCCAGTACTTC. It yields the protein CASSFSNREAQYF.

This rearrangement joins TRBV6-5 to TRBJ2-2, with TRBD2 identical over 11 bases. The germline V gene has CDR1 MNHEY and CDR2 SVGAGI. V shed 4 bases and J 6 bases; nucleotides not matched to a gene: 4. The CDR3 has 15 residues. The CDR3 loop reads CASSSLAGGPGELFF. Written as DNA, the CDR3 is TGTGCCAGCAGTTCATTAGCGGGGGGGCCCGGGGAGCTGTTTTTT.

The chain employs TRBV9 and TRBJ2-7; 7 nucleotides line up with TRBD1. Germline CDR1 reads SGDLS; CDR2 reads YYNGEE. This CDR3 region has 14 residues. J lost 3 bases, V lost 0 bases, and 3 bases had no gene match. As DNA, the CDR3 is TGTGCCAGCAGCGTAGGTGGGGACAGCTACGAGCAGTACTTC. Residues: CASSVGGDSYEQYF.

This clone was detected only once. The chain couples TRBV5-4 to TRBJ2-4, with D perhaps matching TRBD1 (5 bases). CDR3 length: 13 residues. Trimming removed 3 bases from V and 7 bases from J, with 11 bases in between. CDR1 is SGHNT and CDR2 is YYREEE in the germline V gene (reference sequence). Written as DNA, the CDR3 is TGTGCCAGCAGCTGGGGCGGCCGGAACATTCAGTACTTC. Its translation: CASSWGGRNIQYF.

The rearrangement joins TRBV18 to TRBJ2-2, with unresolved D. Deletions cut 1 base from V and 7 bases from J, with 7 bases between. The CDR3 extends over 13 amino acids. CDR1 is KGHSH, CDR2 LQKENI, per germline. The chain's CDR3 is CASSPRYDGELFF. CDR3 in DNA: TGTGCCAGCTCACCACGGTATGACGGGGAGCTGTTTTTT.

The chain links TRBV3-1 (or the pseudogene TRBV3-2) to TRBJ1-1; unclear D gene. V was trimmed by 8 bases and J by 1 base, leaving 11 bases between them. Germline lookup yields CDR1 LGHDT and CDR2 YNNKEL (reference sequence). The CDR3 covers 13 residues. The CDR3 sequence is CASGRTRNTEAFF. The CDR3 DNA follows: TGTGCCAGCGGACGTACAAGGAACACTGAAGCTTTCTTT.

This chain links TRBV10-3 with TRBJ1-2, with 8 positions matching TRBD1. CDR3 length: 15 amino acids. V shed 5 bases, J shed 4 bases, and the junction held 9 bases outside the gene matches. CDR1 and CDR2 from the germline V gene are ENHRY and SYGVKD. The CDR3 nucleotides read TGTGCCATCAGTCCGGGGACAGGAACGGTCTATGGCTACACCTTC. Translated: CAISPGTGTVYGYTF.

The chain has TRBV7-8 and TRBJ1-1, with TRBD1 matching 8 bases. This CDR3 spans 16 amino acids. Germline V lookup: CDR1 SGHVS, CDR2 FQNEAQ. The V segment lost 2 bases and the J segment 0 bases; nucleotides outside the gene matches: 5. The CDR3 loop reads CASSLRGQVMNTEAFF. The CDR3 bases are TGTGCCAGCAGCTTAAGGGGACAGGTGATGAACACTGAAGCTTTCTTT.

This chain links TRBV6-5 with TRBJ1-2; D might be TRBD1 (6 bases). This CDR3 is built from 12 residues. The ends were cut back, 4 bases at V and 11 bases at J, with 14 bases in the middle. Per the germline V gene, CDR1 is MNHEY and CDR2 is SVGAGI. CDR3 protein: CASSSGQGWYTF. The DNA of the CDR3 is TGTGCCAGCAGTTCGGGACAAGGATGGTACACCTTC.

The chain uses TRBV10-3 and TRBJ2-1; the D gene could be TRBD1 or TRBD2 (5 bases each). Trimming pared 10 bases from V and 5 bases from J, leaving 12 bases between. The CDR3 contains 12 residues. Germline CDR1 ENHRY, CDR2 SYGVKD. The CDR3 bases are TGTGCCAGCACCGGGGACCACAATGAGCAGTTCTTC. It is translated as CASTGDHNEQFF.

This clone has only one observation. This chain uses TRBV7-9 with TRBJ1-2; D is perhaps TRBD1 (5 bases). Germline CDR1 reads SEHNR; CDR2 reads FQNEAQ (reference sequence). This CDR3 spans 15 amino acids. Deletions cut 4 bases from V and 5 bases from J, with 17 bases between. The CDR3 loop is CASSSTSIRAYGYTF. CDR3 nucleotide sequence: TGTGCCAGCAGCTCTACCTCAATCAGGGCATATGGCTACACCTTC.

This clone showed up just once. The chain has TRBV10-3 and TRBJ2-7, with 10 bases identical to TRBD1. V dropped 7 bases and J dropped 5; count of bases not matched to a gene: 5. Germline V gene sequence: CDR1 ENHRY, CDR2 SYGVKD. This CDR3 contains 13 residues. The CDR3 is CAINPGTGDEQYF. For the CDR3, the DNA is TGTGCCATCAACCCGGGGACAGGGGACGAGCAGTACTTC.

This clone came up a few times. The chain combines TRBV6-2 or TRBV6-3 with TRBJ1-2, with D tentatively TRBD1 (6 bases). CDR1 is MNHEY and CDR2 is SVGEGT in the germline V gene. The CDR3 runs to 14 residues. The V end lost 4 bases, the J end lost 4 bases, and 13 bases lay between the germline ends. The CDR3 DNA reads TGTGCCAGCAGTTTCACGACAGGAACCTATGGCTACACCTTC. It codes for CASSFTTGTYGYTF.

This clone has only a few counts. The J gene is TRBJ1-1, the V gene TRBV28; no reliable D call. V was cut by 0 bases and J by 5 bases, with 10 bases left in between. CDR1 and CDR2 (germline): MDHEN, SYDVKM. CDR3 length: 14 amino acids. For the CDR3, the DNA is TGTGCCAGCAGTTTATGGGGGTACGGGACTGAAGCTTTCTTT. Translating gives CASSLWGYGTEAFF. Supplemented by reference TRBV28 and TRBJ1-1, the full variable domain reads DVKVTQSSRYLVKRTGEKVFLECVQDMDHENMFWYRQDPGLGLRLIYFSYDVKMKEKGDIPEGYSVSREKKERFSLILESASTNQTSMYLCASSLWGYGTEAFFGQGTRLTVV.

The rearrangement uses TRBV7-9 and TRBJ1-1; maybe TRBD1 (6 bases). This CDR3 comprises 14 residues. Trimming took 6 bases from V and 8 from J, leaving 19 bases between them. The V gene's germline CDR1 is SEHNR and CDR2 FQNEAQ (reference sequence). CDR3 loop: CASRLAGTRDEAFF. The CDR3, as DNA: TGTGCCAGCAGGCTCGCCGGGACAAGAGACGAAGCTTTCTTT.

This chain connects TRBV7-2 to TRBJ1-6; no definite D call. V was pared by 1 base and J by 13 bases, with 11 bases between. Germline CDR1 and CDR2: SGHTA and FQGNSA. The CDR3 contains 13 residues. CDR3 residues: CASSLDQNAPLHF. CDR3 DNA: TGTGCCAGCAGCTTAGACCAAAACGCGCCCCTCCACTTT.

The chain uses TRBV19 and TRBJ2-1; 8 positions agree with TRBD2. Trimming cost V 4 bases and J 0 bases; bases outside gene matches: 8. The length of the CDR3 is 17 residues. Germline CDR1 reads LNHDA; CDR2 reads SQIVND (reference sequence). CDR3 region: CASSTDPRGASYNEQFF. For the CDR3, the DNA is TGTGCCAGTAGTACCGACCCGCGGGGGGCCTCCTACAATGAGCAGTTCTTC.